Below are 12 T cell receptor beta chains sequenced from a single sample in a study of blood T cell repertoires in COVID-19. Assay: immunoSEQ multiplex PCR; the TCRdb copy retains only in-frame clones and omits some. The sample includes a few hundred thousand clones, 75% to 90% seen only once; the top ten take 2.5% to 3.5%. Sequenced material: peripheral blood. All receptors derive from a woman aged 30 to 39 with COVID-19, enrolled during active disease.

This chain uses TRBV6-5 with TRBJ1-1; possibly TRBD1 for D (6 bases). The germline gives CDR1 MNHEY, CDR2 SVGAGI. Deletions cut 8 bases from V and 6 bases from J, with 16 bases between. The CDR3 runs to 13 residues. The CDR3 loop is CASGVKGVAEAFF. DNA of the CDR3: TGTGCCAGCGGAGTTAAGGGGGTGGCTGAAGCTTTCTTT.

The genes are TRBV19 and TRBJ1-5; 8 bases match TRBD1. Germline values: CDR1 LNHDA, CDR2 SQIVND (reference sequence). The CDR3 contains 15 residues. V shed 5 bases and J 4 bases; nucleotides not matched to a gene: 7. The CDR3 is CASSASDRGNQPQHF. CDR3 coding DNA: TGTGCCAGTAGTGCAAGTGACAGGGGTAATCAGCCCCAGCATTTT.

The CDR3 DNA sequence: TGTGCCAGCAGGGCCTCGAACACCGGGGAGCTGTTTTTT. Amino acid sequence: CASRASNTGELFF. The chain carries TRBV2 and TRBJ2-2; no definite D call. V shed 6 bases and J shed 0 bases, with 5 bases lying between them. CDR3 length equals 13 residues. Germline loops: CDR1 SNHLY, CDR2 FYNNEI.

The chain combines TRBV4-2 with TRBJ2-5; D not resolved. Per germline, CDR1 LGHNA and CDR2 YNFKEQ. The CDR3 extends over 14 amino acids. V was pared by 2 bases and J by 3 bases, with 10 bases between. The CDR3 is CASSQPSAEETQYF. CDR3 sequence (DNA): TGTGCCAGCAGCCAACCCTCGGCGGAAGAGACCCAGTACTTC.

The chain links TRBV18 to TRBJ2-7, with D unclear. Trimming shortened V by 2 bases and J by 4 bases, and 6 bases separated the two germline ends. Germline values: CDR1 KGHSH, CDR2 LQKENI. CDR3 length equals 12 residues. The CDR3 DNA sequence: TGTGCCAGCTCACCAGGCGGTTACGAGCAGTACTTC. Protein: CASSPGGYEQYF.

The rearrangement joins TRBV3-1 (or the pseudogene TRBV3-2) to TRBJ1-2; 9 bases are shared with TRBD1. The trim removed 1 base at V and 8 bases at J, leaving 8 bases unmatched. CDR1 is LGHDT and CDR2 is YNNKEL in the germline V gene (reference sequence). The CDR3 sequence is 15 residues long. The CDR3 DNA sequence: TGTGCCAGCAGCCAAGGGACAGGGGTTACATGGGGCTACACCTTC. Translated, it gives CASSQGTGVTWGYTF.

V usage is TRBV6-4 and J usage is TRBJ1-1, with D tentatively TRBD1 (5 bases). CDR1 and CDR2 (germline): MRHNA, SNTAGT. The length of the CDR3 is 18 residues. Trimming took off 3 bases at V and 0 bases at J, with 20 bases between the two ends. In nucleotides, the CDR3 is TGTGCCAGCAGTGAGAGGCAGGGTACCGATTTTATGAACACTGAAGCTTTCTTT. Protein sequence: CASSERQGTDFMNTEAFF.

The rearrangement joins TRBV29-1 to TRBJ2-1; 10 bases agree with TRBD2. The CDR3 has 16 residues. J gave up 4 bases and V 7 bases, and 13 bases lay outside the gene matches. CDR1 is SQVTM and CDR2 is ANQGSEA in the germline V gene. CDR3 DNA: TGCAGCGGGGGAGGAGTAGCGGGAGGTTTTTACAATGAGCAGTTCTTC. Its protein is CSGGGVAGGFYNEQFF.

The V and J genes are TRBV4-2 and TRBJ2-3; 11 nucleotides line up with TRBD2. Losses at the gene ends were 2 bases for V and 2 bases for J; bases not matched to a gene: 6. The germline V gene encodes CDR1 LGHNA and CDR2 YNFKEQ. The length of the CDR3 is 17 residues. The CDR3 nucleotides read TGTGCCAGCAGCCAACCGGGGACTAGCGGATACACAGATACGCAGTATTTT. Protein product: CASSQPGTSGYTDTQYF.

This chain uses TRBV27 with TRBJ1-1; D is unresolved. This CDR3 comprises 12 residues. From germline, CDR1 is MNHEY and CDR2 SMNVEV (reference sequence). Trimming removed 5 bases at V and 10 bases at J, with 14 bases between. CDR3 protein: CASSPSAGRAFF. For the CDR3, the DNA is TGTGCCAGCAGTCCCTCTGCGGGAAGAGCTTTCTTT.

J is TRBJ2-7 and V is TRBV6-6, with TRBD2 as a possible D gene (5 bases). The CDR3 has 14 residues. Trimming pared 6 bases from V and 3 bases from J, leaving 15 bases between. The germline CDR1 and CDR2 sequences are MNHNY and SVGAGI (reference sequence). This chain's CDR3 is CASSNGLVYYEQYF. DNA for the CDR3: TGTGCCAGCAGCAACGGACTCGTTTACTACGAGCAGTACTTC.

The chain carries TRBV4-1 and TRBJ2-1, with a tentative D call TRBD1 (5 bases). Trimming pared 0 bases from V and 6 bases from J, leaving 9 bases between. The CDR3 runs to 14 residues. Per germline, CDR1 MGHRA and CDR2 YSYEKL. CDR3 sequence reads: CASSQEEQGNEQFF. In DNA, the CDR3 is TGCGCCAGCAGCCAAGAGGAGCAGGGCAATGAGCAGTTCTTC.